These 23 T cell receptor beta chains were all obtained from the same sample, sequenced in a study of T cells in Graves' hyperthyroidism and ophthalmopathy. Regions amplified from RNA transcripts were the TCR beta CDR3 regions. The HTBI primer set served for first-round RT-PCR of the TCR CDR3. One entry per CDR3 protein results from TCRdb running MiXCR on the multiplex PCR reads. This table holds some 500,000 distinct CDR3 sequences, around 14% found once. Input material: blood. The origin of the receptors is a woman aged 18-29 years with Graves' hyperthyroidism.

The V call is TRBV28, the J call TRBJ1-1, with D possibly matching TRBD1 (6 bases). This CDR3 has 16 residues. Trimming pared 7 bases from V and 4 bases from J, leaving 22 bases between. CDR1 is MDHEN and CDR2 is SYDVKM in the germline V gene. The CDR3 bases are TGTGCCAGCACCATCACAGGGACCGGGCGCGGCACTGAAGCTTTCTTT. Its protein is CASTITGTGRGTEAFF.

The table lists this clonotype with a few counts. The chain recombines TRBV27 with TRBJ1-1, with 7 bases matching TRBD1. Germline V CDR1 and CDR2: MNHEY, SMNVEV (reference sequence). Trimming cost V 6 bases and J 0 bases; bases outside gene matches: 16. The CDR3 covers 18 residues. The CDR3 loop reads CASSLLRQGGSMNTEAFF. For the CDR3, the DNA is TGTGCCAGCAGCCTCCTCCGACAGGGAGGCTCCATGAACACTGAAGCTTTCTTT.

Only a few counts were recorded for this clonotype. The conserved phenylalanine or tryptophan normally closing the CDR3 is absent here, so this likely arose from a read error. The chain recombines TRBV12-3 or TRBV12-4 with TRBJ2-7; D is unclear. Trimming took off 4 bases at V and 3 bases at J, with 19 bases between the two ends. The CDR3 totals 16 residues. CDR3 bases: TGTGCCAGCAGTTCCTCCGGAGTCCCCTCAGTCTACGAGCAGTACCTC. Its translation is CASSSSGVPSVYEQYL.

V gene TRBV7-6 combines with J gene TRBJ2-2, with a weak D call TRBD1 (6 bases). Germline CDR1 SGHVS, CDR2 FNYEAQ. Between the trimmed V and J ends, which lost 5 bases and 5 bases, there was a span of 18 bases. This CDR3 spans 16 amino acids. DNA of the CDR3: TGTGCCAGCAGCCCAGACGAGGGGGAAAGGACCGGGGAGCTGTTTTTT. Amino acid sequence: CASSPDEGERTGELFF.

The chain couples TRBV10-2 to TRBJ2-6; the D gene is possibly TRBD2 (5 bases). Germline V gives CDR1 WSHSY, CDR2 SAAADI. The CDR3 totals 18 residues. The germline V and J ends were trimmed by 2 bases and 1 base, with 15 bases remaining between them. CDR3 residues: CASSEEWFRGSGANVLTF. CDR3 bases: TGCGCCAGCAGTGAGGAGTGGTTTCGGGGATCTGGGGCCAACGTCCTGACTTTC.

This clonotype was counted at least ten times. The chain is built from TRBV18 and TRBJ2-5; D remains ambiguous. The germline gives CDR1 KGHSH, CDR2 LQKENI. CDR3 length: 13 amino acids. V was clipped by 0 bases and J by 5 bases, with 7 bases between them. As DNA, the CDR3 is TGTGCCAGCTCACCACCGGCTGGGGAGACCCAGTACTTC. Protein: CASSPPAGETQYF.

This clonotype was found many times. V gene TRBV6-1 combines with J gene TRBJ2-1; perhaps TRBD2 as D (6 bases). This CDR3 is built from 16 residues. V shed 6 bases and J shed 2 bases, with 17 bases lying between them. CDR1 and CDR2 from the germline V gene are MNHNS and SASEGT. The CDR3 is CASSPLGGGAYNEQFF. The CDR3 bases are TGTGCCAGCAGCCCCCTCGGGGGTGGGGCCTACAATGAGCAGTTCTTC.

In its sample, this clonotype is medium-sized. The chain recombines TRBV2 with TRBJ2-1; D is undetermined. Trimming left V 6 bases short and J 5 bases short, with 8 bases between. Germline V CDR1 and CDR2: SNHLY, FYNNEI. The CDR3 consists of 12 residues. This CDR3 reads CASSYTDNEQFF. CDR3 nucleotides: TGTGCCAGCAGCTATACTGACAATGAGCAGTTCTTC. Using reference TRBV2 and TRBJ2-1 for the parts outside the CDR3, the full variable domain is EPEVTQTPSHQVTQMGQEVILRCVPISNHLYFYWYRQILGQKVEFLVSFYNNEISEKSEIFDDQFSVERPDGSNFTLKIRSTKLEDSAMYFCASSYTDNEQFFGPGTRLTVL.

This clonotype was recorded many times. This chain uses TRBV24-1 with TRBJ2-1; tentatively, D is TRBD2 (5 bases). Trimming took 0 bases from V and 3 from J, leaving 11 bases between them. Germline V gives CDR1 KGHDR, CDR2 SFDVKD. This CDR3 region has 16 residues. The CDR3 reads CATSDLWRAVYNEQFF. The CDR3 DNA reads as TGTGCCACCAGTGATTTGTGGCGGGCGGTCTACAATGAGCAGTTCTTC.

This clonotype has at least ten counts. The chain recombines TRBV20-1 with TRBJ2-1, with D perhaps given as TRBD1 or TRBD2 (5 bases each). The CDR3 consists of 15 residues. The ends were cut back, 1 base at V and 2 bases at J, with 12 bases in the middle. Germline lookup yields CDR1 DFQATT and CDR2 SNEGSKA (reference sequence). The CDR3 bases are TGCAGTGCTAGAGCCGGGACGGGGACCTACAATGAGCAGTTCTTC. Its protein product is CSARAGTGTYNEQFF.

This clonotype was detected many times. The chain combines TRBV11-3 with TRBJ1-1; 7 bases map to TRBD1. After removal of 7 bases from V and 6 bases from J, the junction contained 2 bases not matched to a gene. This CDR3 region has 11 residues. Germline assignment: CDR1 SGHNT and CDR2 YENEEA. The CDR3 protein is CASIQGAEAFF. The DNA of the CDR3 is TGTGCCAGCATCCAGGGGGCTGAAGCTTTCTTT.

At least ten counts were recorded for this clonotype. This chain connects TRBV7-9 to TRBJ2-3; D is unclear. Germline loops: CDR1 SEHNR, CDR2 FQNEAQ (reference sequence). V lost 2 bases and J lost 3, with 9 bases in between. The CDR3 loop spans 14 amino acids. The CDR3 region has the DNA TGTGCCAGCAGCTTACTTGGGGTGACAGATACGCAGTATTTT. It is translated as CASSLLGVTDTQYF.

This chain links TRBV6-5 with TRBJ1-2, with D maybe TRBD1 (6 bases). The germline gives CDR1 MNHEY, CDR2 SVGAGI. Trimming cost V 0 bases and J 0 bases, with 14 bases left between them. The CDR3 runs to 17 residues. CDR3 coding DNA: TGTGCCAGCAGTTACTCGAGCCCACAGGGATCTAACTATGGCTACACCTTC. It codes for CASSYSSPQGSNYGYTF.

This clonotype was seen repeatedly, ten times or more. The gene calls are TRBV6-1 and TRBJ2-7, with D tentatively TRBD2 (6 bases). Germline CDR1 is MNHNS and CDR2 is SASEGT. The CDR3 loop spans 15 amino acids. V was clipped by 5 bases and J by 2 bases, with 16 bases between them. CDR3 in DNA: TGTGCCAGCAGTCAAAGGGATAGCGGAGCCTACGAGCAGTACGTC. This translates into CASSQRDSGAYEQYV.

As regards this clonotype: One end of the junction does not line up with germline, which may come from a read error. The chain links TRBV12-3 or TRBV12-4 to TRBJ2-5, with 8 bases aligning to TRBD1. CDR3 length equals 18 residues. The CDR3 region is CASSLRLTRTGSEETQYF. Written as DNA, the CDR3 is TGTGCAAGCAGTTTGCGGCTTACCAGGACAGGGAGTGAAGAGACCCAGTACTTC.

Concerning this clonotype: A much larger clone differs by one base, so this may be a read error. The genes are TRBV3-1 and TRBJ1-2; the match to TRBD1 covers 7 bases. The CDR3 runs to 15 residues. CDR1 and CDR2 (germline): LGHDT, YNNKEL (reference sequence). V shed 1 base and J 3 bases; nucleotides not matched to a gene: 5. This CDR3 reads CASSQGQGGHYGYTF. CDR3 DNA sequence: TGTGCCAGCAGCCAAGGACAGGGAGGACACTATGGCTACACCTTC.

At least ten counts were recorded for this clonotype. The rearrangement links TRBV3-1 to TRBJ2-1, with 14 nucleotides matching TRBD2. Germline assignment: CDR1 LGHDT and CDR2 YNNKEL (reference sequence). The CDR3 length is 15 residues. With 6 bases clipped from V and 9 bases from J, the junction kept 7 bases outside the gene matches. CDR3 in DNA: TGTGCCAGCAGTCAGGGACTAGCGGGAGTCAGTGAGCAGTTCTTC. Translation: CASSQGLAGVSEQFF.

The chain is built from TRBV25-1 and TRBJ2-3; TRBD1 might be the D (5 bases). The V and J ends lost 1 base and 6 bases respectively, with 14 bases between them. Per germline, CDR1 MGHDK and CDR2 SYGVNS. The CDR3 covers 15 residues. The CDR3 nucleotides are TGTGCCAGCAGTGAATCGAGACAGTTCGTTGATACGCAGTATTTT. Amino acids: CASSESRQFVDTQYF.

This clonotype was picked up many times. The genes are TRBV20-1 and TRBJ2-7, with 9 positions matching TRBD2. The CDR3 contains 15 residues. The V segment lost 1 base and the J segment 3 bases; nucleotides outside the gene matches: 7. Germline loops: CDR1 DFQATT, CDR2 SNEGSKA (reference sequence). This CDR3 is CSARVNLAGRYEQYF. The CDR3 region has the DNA TGCAGTGCTAGAGTCAATCTAGCGGGACGCTACGAGCAGTACTTC.

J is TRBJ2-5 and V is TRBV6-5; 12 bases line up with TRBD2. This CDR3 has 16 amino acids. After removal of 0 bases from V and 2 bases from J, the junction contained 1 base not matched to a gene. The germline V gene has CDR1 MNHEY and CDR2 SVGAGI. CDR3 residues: CASSYSGLAGQETQYF. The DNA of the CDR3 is TGTGCCAGCAGTTACTCCGGACTAGCGGGACAAGAGACCCAGTACTTC.

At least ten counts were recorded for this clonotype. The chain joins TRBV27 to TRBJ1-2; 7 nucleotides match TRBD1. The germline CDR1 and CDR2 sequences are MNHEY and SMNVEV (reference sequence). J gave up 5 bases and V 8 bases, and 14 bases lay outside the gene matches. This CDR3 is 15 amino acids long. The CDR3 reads CASRLNGVQGYGYTF. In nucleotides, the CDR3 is TGTGCCAGCCGATTAAATGGTGTACAGGGGTATGGCTACACCTTC.

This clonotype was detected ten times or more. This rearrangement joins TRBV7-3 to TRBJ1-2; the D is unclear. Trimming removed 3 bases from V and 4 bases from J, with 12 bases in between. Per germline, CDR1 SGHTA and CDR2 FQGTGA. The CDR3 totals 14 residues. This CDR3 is CASSLTEAPYGYTF. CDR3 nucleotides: TGTGCCAGCAGCTTGACGGAGGCTCCCTATGGCTACACCTTC.

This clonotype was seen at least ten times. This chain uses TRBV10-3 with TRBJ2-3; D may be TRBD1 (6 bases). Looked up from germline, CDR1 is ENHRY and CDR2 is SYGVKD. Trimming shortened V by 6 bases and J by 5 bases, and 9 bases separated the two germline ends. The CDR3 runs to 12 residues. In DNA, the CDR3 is TGTGCCATCAGCGGACAGAGAGATACGCAGTATTTT. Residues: CAISGQRDTQYF.